This T cell receptor (beta chain) came from a study of T cell responses to AZD1222 COVID-19 vaccine. The CDR3 runs to 16 residues. CDR1 is MNHEY, CDR2 SMNVEV, per germline (reference sequence). Trimming pared 9 bases from V and 0 bases from J, leaving 18 bases between. Sequencing was performed with immunoSEQ multiplex PCR; in TCRdb, only in-frame clones are kept and a portion is missing. Here the sample spans 150,000 or so clones, about 90% being singletons. The rearrangement joins TRBV27 to TRBJ1-5, with a tentative D call TRBD1 (6 bases). The sample in question was peripheral blood, obtained 28 days after the second AZD1222 dose. The TCR sequence derives from an adult who received the AZD1222 COVID-19 vaccine. CDR3: CARPWGAVLSNQPQHF. CDR3 bases: TGTGCCAGACCATGGGGGGCAGTCCTTAGCAATCAGCCCCAGCATTTT.